Following are 19 T cell receptor beta chains from one sample sequenced in a study of OX40 agonist ivuxolimab in advanced cancers. The library was prepared using the immunoSEQ multiplex PCR assay. TCRdb re-hosts the immuneACCESS table, in-frame sequences only. Its copies lack some clones; in the studies checked, an unresolved V gene accounts for under half of them, and the cause for the rest is not known. This sample holds tens of thousands of clones; 70% to 90% were observed only once. The ten largest clones take up over 8% of the sample. The specimen was CD4+ or CD8+ T cells sorted from blood, collected in a trial of the OX40 agonist ivuxolimab. The receptors originated from an adult with an advanced solid tumor such as melanoma, head and neck, liver or kidney cancer.

J is TRBJ2-5 and V is TRBV5-1, with 7 nucleotides matching TRBD1. The V and J ends lost 3 bases and 0 bases, in that order; junction bases with no gene match: 8. This CDR3 is built from 16 residues. Per the germline V gene, CDR1 is SGHRS and CDR2 is YFSETQ. The DNA for the CDR3 is TGCGCCAGCAGCTCTACAGGGGACGTGTACCAAGAGACCCAGTACTTC. It yields the protein CASSSTGDVYQETQYF.

V gene TRBV5-8 combines with J gene TRBJ2-4, with 9 bases lining up with TRBD2. This CDR3 spans 14 amino acids. V trimming: 0 bases; J trimming: 9 bases; junction bases outside the gene matches: 4. Germline lookup yields CDR1 SGHTS and CDR2 YDEGEE. CDR3 residues: CASSLERGEGIQYF. Written as DNA, the CDR3 is TGTGCCAGCAGCTTGGAGCGGGGGGAAGGCATTCAGTACTTC.

This clone was seen only once. This chain connects TRBV5-1 to TRBJ2-5, with D perhaps matching TRBD1 (5 bases). CDR1 is SGHRS, CDR2 YFSETQ, per germline. CDR3 length: 14 amino acids. The V end lost 2 bases, the J end lost 5 bases, and 13 bases lay between the germline ends. Here the CDR3 DNA reads TGCGCCAGCAGCTTTACAGGAGTCCAGGAGACCCAGTACTTC. Translation: CASSFTGVQETQYF.

The rearrangement joins TRBV2 to TRBJ2-5; D uncertain. Per germline, CDR1 SNHLY and CDR2 FYNNEI. The CDR3 is made up of 12 amino acids. Trimming pared 4 bases from V and 2 bases from J, leaving 5 bases between. The CDR3 protein is CASSAVQETQYF. The CDR3 DNA follows: TGTGCCAGCAGTGCAGTTCAAGAGACCCAGTACTTC.

This chain uses TRBV5-5 with TRBJ2-3; D is ambiguous. The ends were cut back, 4 bases at V and 12 bases at J, with 15 bases in the middle. Per germline, CDR1 SGHKS and CDR2 YYEKEE (reference sequence). CDR3 length: 12 amino acids. In nucleotides, the CDR3 is TGTGCCAGCAGCAATGAATATGGAAGCCAGTATTTT. It yields the protein CASSNEYGSQYF.

Only one count was recorded for this clone. This chain uses TRBV27 with TRBJ2-3; TRBD2 aligns across 8 bases. Germline lookup yields CDR1 MNHEY and CDR2 SMNVEV (reference sequence). This CDR3 has 17 amino acids. Losses at the gene ends were 5 bases for V and 2 bases for J; bases not matched to a gene: 12. The CDR3 is CASSPLPKRGITDTQYF. The CDR3 DNA is TGTGCCAGCAGTCCCCTCCCCAAGCGGGGGATCACAGATACGCAGTATTTT.

The CDR3 coding sequence is TGTGCCAGCGCGGACCGAGATACGCAGTATTTT. It specifies CASADRDTQYF. The chain combines TRBV2 with TRBJ2-3; D remains unclear. V was pared by 8 bases and J by 5 bases, with 8 bases between. Germline V lookup: CDR1 SNHLY, CDR2 FYNNEI. The CDR3 is made up of 11 amino acids.

The chain employs TRBV7-8 and TRBJ2-5; D is ambiguous. The germline V and J ends were trimmed by 4 bases and 3 bases, with 15 bases remaining between them. The CDR3 consists of 15 residues. Per germline, CDR1 SGHVS and CDR2 FQNEAQ. The CDR3 loop is CASSSNTIREETQYF. The CDR3 bases are TGTGCCAGCAGCTCAAACACCATAAGGGAAGAGACCCAGTACTTC.

CDR3 residues: CASSYPDISYEQYF. The CDR3 nucleotides read TGTGCCAGCAGTTACCCGGACATCTCCTACGAGCAGTACTTC. The rearrangement links TRBV6-6 to TRBJ2-7, with a tentative D call TRBD1 (5 bases). CDR3 length: 14 amino acids. V shed 2 bases and J shed 0 bases, with 8 bases lying between them. Germline V gene lookup returns CDR1 MNHNY and CDR2 SVGAGI (reference sequence).

The chain carries TRBV5-1 and TRBJ1-1, with 7 bases that match TRBD1. V shed 0 bases, J shed 3 bases, and the junction held 11 bases outside the gene matches. Germline CDR1 SGHRS, CDR2 YFSETQ. The CDR3 is 17 amino acids. The CDR3 region is CASSLAQGDGADTEAFF. In nucleotides, the CDR3 is TGCGCCAGCAGCTTGGCCCAGGGGGATGGGGCGGACACTGAAGCTTTCTTT. The variable domain in full, completed from reference TRBV5-1 and TRBJ1-1, reads KAGVTQTPRYLIKTRGQQVTLSCSPISGHRSVSWYQQTPGQGLQFLFEYFSETQRNKGNFPGRFSGRQFSNSRSEMNVSTLELGDSALYLCASSLAQGDGADTEAFFGQGTRLTVV.

The V gene is TRBV29-1, the J gene TRBJ1-1; D remains unclear. The germline V and J ends were trimmed by 8 bases and 0 bases, with 13 bases remaining between them. Germline CDR1 and CDR2: SQVTM and ANQGSEA. There are 13 residues in the CDR3. Here the CDR3 reads CSLRRPLNTEAFF. DNA for the CDR3: TGCAGCTTAAGAAGGCCCTTGAACACTGAAGCTTTCTTT.

The chain links TRBV7-8 to TRBJ2-7, with TRBD1 identical over 7 bases. There are 14 residues in the CDR3. Germline CDR1 is SGHVS and CDR2 is FQNEAQ. The V and J ends lost 5 bases and 2 bases, in that order; junction bases with no gene match: 6. For the CDR3, the DNA is TGTGCCAGCAGCCCCGGGACAGCAACCTACGAGCAGTACTTC. It encodes CASSPGTATYEQYF.

The V gene is TRBV6-5, the J gene TRBJ2-3; 8 nucleotides agree with TRBD1. The CDR3 spans 16 residues. V shed 2 bases, J shed 3 bases, and the junction held 7 bases outside the gene matches. The germline V gene has CDR1 MNHEY and CDR2 SVGAGI. The CDR3 sequence: CASSYAGQGGTDTQYF. CDR3 DNA sequence: TGTGCCAGCAGTTACGCCGGACAGGGTGGAACAGATACGCAGTATTTT.

The CDR3 loop reads CASSYDTNTGELFF. The CDR3 DNA follows: TGCGCCAGCAGCTATGACACGAACACCGGGGAGCTGTTTTTT. The genes are TRBV5-1 and TRBJ2-2; D uncertain. The CDR3 runs to 14 residues. The germline V gene encodes CDR1 SGHRS and CDR2 YFSETQ. The V and J ends lost 3 bases and 0 bases respectively, with 6 bases between them.

This chain connects TRBV5-1 to TRBJ2-3, with unresolved D. Germline CDR1 and CDR2: SGHRS and YFSETQ. With 1 base removed from V and 2 bases from J, the gap between germline ends came to 8 bases. This CDR3 has 14 residues. The CDR3 loop reads CASSLTINTDTQYF. The DNA for the CDR3 is TGCGCCAGCAGCTTGACCATTAACACAGATACGCAGTATTTT.

The chain is built from TRBV10-1 and TRBJ1-1; D is undetermined. Trimming shortened V by 5 bases and J by 0 bases, and 13 bases separated the two germline ends. The CDR3 extends over 15 amino acids. CDR1 is WNHNN and CDR2 is SYGVQD in the germline V gene (reference sequence). The CDR3 DNA sequence: TGCGCCAGCAGTAAATCGACTTACATGAACACTGAAGCTTTCTTT. It is translated as CASSKSTYMNTEAFF.

The chain links TRBV5-1 to TRBJ1-2, with TRBD1 matching 7 bases. Trimming removed 4 bases from V and 0 bases from J; junction bases left unmatched: 6. The CDR3 is made up of 15 amino acids. Per germline, CDR1 SGHRS and CDR2 YFSETQ. CDR3: CASSREQGPNYGYTF. The CDR3 bases are TGCGCCAGCAGCCGGGAACAGGGGCCTAACTATGGCTACACCTTC.

The V call is TRBV7-2, the J call TRBJ2-1; TRBD2 is a possible D gene (5 bases). V was clipped by 5 bases and J by 9 bases, with 14 bases between them. Per germline, CDR1 SGHTA and CDR2 FQGNSA. The CDR3 extends over 13 amino acids. The CDR3 DNA reads TGTGCCAGCAGCGCGAACTGGAGGAGTGAGCAGTTCTTC. Translation: CASSANWRSEQFF.

CDR3 nucleotides: TGTGCCAGCAGTTCCGGGACACTCTCATCTGGGGCCAACGTCCTGACTTTC. Protein sequence: CASSSGTLSSGANVLTF. The genes are TRBV2 and TRBJ2-6; perhaps TRBD1 as D (6 bases). Germline V gives CDR1 SNHLY, CDR2 FYNNEI. With 5 bases removed from V and 1 base from J, the gap between germline ends came to 15 bases. The CDR3 extends over 17 amino acids.